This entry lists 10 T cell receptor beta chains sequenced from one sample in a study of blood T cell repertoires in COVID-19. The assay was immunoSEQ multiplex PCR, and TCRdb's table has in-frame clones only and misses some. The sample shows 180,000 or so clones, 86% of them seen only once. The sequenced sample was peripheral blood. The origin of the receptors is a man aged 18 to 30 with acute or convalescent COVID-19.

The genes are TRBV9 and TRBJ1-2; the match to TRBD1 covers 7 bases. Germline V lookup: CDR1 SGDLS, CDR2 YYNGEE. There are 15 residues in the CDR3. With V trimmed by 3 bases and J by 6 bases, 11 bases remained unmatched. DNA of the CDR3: TGTGCCAGCAGCGCAGGGACAGCTGCTTCGGATGGCTACACCTTC. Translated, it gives CASSAGTAASDGYTF.

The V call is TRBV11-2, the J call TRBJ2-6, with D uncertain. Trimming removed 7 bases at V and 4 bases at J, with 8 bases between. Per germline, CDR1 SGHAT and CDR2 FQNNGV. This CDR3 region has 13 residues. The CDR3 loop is CASTLPGANVLTF. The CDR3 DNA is TGTGCCAGCACCCTTCCCGGGGCCAACGTCCTGACTTTC.

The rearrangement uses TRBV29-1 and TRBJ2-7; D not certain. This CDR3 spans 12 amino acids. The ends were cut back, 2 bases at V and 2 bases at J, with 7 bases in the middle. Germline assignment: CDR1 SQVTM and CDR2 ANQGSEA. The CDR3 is CSVETETYEQYV. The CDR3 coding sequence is TGCAGCGTTGAAACGGAGACCTACGAGCAGTACGTC.

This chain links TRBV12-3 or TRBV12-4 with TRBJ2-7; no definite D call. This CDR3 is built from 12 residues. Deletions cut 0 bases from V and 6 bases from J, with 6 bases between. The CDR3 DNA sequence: TGTGCCAGCAGTTTAGCGCTCGGCGAGCAGTACTTC. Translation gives CASSLALGEQYF.

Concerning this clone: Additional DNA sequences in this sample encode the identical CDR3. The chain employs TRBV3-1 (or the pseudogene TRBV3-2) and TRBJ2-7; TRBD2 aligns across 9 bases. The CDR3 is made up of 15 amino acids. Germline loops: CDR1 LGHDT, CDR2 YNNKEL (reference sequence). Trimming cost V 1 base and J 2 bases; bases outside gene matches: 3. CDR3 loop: CASSQGLAGTYEQYF. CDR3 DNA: TGTGCCAGCAGCCAAGGCCTAGCGGGGACCTACGAGCAGTACTTC.

The CDR3 DNA reads as TGTGCCAGCAGTTTGCGGACAGGGGTCGGGGAGCTGTTTTTT. It codes for CASSLRTGVGELFF. This sequence joins TRBV6-4 and TRBJ2-2; 9 nucleotides line up with TRBD1. Unmatched junction bases numbered 5, after V lost 5 bases and J lost 7 bases. Germline CDR1 and CDR2: MRHNA and SNTAGT. The CDR3 is 14 residues long.

The CDR3 DNA is TGTGCCAGCAGCTCCCGGGAGCTTGGGGAAGCTTTCTTT. Its translation is CASSSRELGEAFF. The rearrangement joins TRBV7-3 to TRBJ1-1; unclear D gene. With 4 bases removed from V and 8 bases from J, the gap between germline ends came to 14 bases. The CDR3 sequence is 13 residues long. CDR1 is SGHTA and CDR2 is FQGTGA in the germline V gene.

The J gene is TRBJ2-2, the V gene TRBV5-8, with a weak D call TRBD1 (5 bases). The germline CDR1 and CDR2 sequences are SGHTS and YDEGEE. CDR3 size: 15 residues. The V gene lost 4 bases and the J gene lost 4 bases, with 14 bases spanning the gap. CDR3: CASSPYQGGTGELFF. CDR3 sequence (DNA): TGTGCCAGCAGCCCTTATCAGGGTGGCACCGGGGAGCTGTTTTTT.

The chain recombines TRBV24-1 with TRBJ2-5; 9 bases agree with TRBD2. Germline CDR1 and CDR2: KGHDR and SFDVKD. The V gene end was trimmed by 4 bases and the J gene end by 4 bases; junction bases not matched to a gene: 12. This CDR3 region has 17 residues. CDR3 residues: CATSDRVLRGGPETQYF. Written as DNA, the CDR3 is TGTGCCACCAGTGACCGAGTGTTGCGGGGGGGCCCAGAGACCCAGTACTTC.

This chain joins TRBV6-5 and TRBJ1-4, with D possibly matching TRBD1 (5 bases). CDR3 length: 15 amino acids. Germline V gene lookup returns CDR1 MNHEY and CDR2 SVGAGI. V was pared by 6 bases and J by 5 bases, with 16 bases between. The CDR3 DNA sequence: TGTGCCAGCAGCTCCAGTCCCTCAGGGAATGAAAAACTGTTTTTT. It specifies CASSSSPSGNEKLFF.